Listed below are T cell receptor beta chains from one sample, sequenced in a study of immune heterogeneity within non-small cell lung tumors. TCRdb re-called the multiplex PCR reads with MiXCR, one entry per CDR3 protein. The table lists about 2,500 distinct CDR3 sequences, less than 55% of them singletons. The sequencing sample was made of lung tumor tissue. Receptors were obtained from a man in his forties or fifties with non-small cell lung cancer. Each CDR3 is given without its conserved first and last residue. Fields, in order: CDR3 protein, V gene, clone size. Clone size, where shown, is once, few, many, or a class for clones that have expanded.

ASSFEGRGSNQPQH TRBV28 NA
ASSNSGDNQPQH TRBV2 NA
ASSLSRSTDTQY TRBV5-6 NA
ASSIGQVINSPLH TRBV19 NA
ASTWTGNNSPLH TRBV19 large
ASSEATAQQPQH TRBV6-1 NA
ASKEGLETQY TRBV2 NA
ASSWGGAGPYGYT TRBV28 NA
ASSRPGDYGYT TRBV27 few
ASSTPIGQSYGYT TRBV28 NA
ATSTHADFGRSPLH TRBV15 NA
ASSEPNQAGSGNTIY TRBV6-1 NA
ASRGTGTANTEAF TRBV12-3/TRBV12-4 NA
ASSQHSLLQMHSEAF TRBV6-2/TRBV6-3 NA
SAMGPGAPNTQY TRBV20-1 NA
ASSGYGGVSTSSGFRHEQF TRBV28 NA
ASSFQSGNTIY TRBV28 few
ASSDWNSLYEQY TRBV6-9 once
ASRIQGAGTQY TRBV28 medium-sized
ASSRDRGFEGNQPQH TRBV7-9 NA
ASSLEQSARAHEQF TRBV5-1 NA
ASSVPGLAPSEHY TRBV7-8 once
ASSGRDNYNEQF TRBV6-1 large
ASSEEWSGEGYT TRBV6-1 NA
SANLQETQY TRBV20-1 medium-sized
ASSFRATYEQY TRBV13 NA
ASSLRLAGNQPQH TRBV5-5 large
SVDLAGEDGYT TRBV29-1 medium-sized
AIRRTGSGRAWYEQY TRBV10-3 once
SAKKPTGGGGNTIY TRBV20-1 NA
ASSGSRQGSYEQY TRBV9 medium-sized
ASSSKQATSGNTIY TRBV5-4 medium-sized
ASSFGTSGYEQY TRBV7-6 NA
ASSEGSDRVPQPQH TRBV6-4 NA
ASSPIETYEQY TRBV12-3/TRBV12-4 large
ASQAALYGYT TRBV28 NA